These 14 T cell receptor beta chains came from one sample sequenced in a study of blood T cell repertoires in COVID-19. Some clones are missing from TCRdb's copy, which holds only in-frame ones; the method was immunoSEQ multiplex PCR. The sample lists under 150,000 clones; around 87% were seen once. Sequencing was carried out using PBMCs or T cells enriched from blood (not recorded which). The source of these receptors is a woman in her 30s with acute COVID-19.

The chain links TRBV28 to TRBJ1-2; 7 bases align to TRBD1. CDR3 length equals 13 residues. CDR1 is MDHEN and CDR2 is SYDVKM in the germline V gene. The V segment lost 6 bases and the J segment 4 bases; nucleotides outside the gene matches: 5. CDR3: CASRLTGLYGYTF. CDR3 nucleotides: TGTGCCAGCAGGCTGACAGGGCTCTATGGCTACACCTTC.

The CDR3 is CSASPEQGVWEQYF. In DNA, the CDR3 is TGCAGTGCTAGTCCGGAGCAGGGTGTATGGGAGCAGTACTTC. The V and J genes are TRBV20-1 and TRBJ2-7; possible D gene TRBD1, 5 bases. V lost 3 bases to trimming and J lost 7 bases, with 19 bases between them. CDR3 length: 14 amino acids. Germline values: CDR1 DFQATT, CDR2 SNEGSKA (reference sequence).

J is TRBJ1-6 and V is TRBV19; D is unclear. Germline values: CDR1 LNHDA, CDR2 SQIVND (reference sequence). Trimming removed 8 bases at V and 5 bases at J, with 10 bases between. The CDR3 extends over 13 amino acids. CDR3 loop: CASGAINNSPLHF. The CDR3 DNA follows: TGTGCCAGTGGAGCTATCAATAATTCACCCCTCCACTTT.

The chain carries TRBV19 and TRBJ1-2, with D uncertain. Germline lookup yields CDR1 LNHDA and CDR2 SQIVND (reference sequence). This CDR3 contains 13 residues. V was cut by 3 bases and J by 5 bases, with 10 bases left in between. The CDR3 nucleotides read TGTGCCAGTAGTATGATACAGAATTATGGCTACACCTTC. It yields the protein CASSMIQNYGYTF.

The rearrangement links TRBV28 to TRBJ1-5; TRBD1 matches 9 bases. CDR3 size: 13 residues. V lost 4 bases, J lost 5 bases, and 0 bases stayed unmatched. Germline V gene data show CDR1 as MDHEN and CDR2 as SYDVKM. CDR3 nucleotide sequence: TGTGCCAGCAGTTGGACAGGGGATCAGCCCCAGCATTTT. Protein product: CASSWTGDQPQHF.

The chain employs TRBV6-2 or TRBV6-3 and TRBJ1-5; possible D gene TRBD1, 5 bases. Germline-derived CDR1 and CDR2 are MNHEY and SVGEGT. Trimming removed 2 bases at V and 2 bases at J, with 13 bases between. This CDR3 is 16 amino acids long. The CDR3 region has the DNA TGTGCCAGCAGTTACGGTTACAGGTGGGGCAATCAGCCCCAGCATTTT. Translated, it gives CASSYGYRWGNQPQHF.

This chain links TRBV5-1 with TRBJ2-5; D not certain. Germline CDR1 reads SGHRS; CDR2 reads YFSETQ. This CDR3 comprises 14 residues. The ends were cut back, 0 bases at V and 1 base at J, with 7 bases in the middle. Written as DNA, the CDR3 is TGCGCCAGCAGCTTGGGAACTACCCAAGAGACCCAGTACTTC. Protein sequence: CASSLGTTQETQYF.

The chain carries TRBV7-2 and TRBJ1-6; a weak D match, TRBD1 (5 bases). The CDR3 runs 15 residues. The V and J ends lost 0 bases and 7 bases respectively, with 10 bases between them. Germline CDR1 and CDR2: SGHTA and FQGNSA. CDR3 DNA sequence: TGTGCCAGCAGCTTAGCGGAAAAGGGGAATTCACCCCTCCACTTT. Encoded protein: CASSLAEKGNSPLHF.

The CDR3 reads CASSQDYERIQETQYF. CDR3 DNA: TGTGCCAGCAGCCAAGATTACGAGCGTATCCAAGAGACCCAGTACTTC. The chain combines TRBV4-2 with TRBJ2-5; D is unresolved. V lost 0 bases and J lost 1, with 12 bases in between. The CDR3 has 16 amino acids. CDR1 LGHNA and CDR2 YNFKEQ come from the germline V gene.

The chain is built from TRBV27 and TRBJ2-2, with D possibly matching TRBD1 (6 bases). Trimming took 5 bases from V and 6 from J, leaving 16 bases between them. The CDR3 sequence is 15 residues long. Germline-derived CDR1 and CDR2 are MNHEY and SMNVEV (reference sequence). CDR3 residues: CASSIRGGFSGELFF. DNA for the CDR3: TGTGCCAGCAGTATCAGGGGTGGATTTTCCGGGGAGCTGTTTTTT.

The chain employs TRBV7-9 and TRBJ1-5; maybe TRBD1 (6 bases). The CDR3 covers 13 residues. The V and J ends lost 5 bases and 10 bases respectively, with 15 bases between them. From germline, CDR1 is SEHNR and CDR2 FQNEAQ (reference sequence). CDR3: CASSPPQGQPQHF. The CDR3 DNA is TGTGCCAGCAGCCCGCCTCAGGGACAACCCCAGCATTTT.

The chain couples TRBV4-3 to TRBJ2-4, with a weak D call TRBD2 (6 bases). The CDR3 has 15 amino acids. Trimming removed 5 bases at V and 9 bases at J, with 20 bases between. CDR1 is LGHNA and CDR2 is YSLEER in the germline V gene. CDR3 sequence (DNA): TGCGCCAGCAGCTATACGAACCCGGGAGAGAGCATTCAGTACTTC. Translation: CASSYTNPGESIQYF.

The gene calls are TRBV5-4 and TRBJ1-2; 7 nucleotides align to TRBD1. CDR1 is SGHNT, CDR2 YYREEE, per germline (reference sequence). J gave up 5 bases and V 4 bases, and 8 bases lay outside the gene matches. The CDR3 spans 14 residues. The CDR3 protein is CASSLTGMDYGYTF. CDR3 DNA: TGTGCCAGCAGCCTGACAGGGATGGATTATGGCTACACCTTC. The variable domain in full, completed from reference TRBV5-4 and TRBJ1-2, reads ETGVTQSPTHLIKTRGQQVTLRCSSQSGHNTVSWYQQALGQGPQFIFQYYREEENGRGNFPPRFSGLQFPNYSSELNVNALELDDSALYLCASSLTGMDYGYTFGSGTRLTVV.

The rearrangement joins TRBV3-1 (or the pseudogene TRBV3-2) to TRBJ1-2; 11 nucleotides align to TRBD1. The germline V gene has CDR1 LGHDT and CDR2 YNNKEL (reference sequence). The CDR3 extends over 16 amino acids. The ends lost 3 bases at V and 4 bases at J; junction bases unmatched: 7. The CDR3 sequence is CASSHLGTGGSYGYTF. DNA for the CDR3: TGTGCCAGCAGCCATCTCGGGACAGGGGGATCCTATGGCTACACCTTC.